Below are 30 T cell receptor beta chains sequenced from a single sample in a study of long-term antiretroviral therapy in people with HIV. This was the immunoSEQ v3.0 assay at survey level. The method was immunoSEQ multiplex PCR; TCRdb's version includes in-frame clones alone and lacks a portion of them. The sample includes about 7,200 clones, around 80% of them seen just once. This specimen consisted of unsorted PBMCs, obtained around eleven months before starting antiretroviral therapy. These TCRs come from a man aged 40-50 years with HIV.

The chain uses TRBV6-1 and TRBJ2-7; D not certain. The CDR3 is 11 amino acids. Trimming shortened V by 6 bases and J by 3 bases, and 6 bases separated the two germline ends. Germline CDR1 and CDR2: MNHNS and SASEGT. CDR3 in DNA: TGTGCCAGCAGGGATCTCTACGAGCAGTACTTC. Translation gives CASRDLYEQYF.

Here the CDR3 DNA reads TGTGCCAGCAGCGTCGGCAGGAACACTGAAGCTTTCTTT. This sequence encodes CASSVGRNTEAFF. The chain couples TRBV9 to TRBJ1-1; D is uncertain. Per germline, CDR1 SGDLS and CDR2 YYNGEE. The CDR3 is 13 residues long. V was pared by 2 bases and J by 1 base, with 6 bases between.

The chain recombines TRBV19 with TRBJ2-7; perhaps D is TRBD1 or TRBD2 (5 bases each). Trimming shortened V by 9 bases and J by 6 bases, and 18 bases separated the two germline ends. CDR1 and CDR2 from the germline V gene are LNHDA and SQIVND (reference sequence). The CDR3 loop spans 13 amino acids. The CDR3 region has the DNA TGTGCCAGCCGGGACCTAACCTCAGGCGAGCAGTACTTC. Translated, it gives CASRDLTSGEQYF. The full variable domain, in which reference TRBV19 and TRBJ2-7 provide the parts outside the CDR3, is DGGITQSPKYLFRKEGQNVTLSCEQNLNHDAMYWYRQDPGQGLRLIYYSQIVNDFQKGDIAEGYSVSREKKESFPLTVTSAQKNPTAFYLCASRDLTSGEQYFGPGTRLTVT.

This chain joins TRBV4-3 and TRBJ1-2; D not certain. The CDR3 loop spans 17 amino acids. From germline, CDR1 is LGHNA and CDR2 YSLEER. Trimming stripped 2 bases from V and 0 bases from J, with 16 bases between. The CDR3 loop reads CASSQKAGVLSNYGYTF. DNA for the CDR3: TGCGCCAGCAGCCAAAAGGCCGGGGTTCTCTCTAACTATGGCTACACCTTC.

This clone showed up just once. CDR3 coding DNA: TGCGCCAGCGCCCTGAGACTAGGAGTCTCCTACGAGCAGTACTTC. Translated: CASALRLGVSYEQYF. This rearrangement joins TRBV10-2 to TRBJ2-7, with a weak D call TRBD2 (6 bases). The CDR3 is made up of 15 amino acids. Trimming stripped 8 bases from V and 0 bases from J, with 17 bases between. In germline, CDR1 is WSHSY, CDR2 SAAADI.

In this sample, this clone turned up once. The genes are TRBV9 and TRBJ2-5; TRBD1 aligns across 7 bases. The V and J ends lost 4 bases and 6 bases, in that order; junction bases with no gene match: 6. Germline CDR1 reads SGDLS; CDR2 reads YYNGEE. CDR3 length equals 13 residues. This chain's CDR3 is CASSRQGEQTQYF. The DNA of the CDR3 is TGTGCCAGCAGCCGCCAGGGGGAGCAGACCCAGTACTTC.

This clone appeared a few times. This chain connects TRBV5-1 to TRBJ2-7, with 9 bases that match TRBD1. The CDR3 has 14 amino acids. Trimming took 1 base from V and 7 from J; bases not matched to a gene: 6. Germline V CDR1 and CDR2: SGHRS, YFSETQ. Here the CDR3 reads CASSLTAGTGEQYF. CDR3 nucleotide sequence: TGCGCCAGCAGCTTGACTGCAGGGACAGGGGAGCAGTACTTC.

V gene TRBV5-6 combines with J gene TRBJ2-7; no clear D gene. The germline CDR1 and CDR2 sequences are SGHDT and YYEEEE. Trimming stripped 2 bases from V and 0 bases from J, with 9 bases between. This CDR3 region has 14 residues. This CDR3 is CASSFRPFSYEQYF. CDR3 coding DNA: TGTGCCAGCAGCTTCCGTCCATTCTCCTACGAGCAGTACTTC.

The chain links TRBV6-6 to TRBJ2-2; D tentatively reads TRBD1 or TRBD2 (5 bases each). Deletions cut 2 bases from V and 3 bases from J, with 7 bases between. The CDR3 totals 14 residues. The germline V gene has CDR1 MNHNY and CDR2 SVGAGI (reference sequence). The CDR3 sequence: CASSYGGYTGELFF. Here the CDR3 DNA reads TGTGCCAGCAGTTACGGGGGATACACCGGGGAGCTGTTTTTT.

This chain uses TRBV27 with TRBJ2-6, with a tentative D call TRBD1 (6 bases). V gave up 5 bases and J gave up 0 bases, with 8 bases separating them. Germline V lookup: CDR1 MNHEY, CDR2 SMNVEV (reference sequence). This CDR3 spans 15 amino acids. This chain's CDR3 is CASSGGVSGANVLTF. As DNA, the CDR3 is TGTGCCAGCAGTGGGGGCGTCTCTGGGGCCAACGTCCTGACTTTC.

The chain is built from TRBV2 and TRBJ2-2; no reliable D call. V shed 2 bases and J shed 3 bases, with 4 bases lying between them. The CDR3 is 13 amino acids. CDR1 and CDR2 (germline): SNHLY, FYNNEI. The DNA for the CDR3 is TGTGCCAGCAGTGAACCCTACACCGGGGAGCTGTTTTTT. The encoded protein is CASSEPYTGELFF.

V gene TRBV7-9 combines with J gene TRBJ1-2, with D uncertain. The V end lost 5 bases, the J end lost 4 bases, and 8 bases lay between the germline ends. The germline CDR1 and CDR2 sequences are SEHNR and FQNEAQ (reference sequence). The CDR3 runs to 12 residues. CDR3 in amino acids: CASSREGYGYTF. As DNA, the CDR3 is TGTGCCAGCAGCAGGGAAGGCTATGGCTACACCTTC.

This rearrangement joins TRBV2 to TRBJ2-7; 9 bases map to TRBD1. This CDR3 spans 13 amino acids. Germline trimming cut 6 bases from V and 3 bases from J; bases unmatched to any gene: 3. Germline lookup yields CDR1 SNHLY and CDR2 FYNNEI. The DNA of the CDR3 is TGTGCCAGCAGGGACAGGGGACTCTACGAGCAGTACTTC. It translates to CASRDRGLYEQYF.

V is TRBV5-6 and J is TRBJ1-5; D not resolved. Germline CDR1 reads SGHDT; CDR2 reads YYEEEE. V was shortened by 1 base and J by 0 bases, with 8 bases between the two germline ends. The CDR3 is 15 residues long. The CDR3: CASSLMVNSNQPQHF. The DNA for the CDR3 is TGTGCCAGCAGCTTGATGGTTAATAGCAATCAGCCCCAGCATTTT. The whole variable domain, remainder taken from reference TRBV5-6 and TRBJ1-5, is DAGVTQSPTHLIKTRGQQVTLRCSPKSGHDTVSWYQQALGQGPQFIFQYYEEEERQRGNFPDRFSGHQFPNYSSELNVNALLLGDSALYLCASSLMVNSNQPQHFGDGTRLSIL.

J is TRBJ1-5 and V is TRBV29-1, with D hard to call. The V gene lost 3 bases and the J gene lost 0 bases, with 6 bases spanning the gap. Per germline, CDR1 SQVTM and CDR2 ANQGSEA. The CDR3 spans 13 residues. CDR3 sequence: CSVEDGSNQPQHF. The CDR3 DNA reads TGCAGCGTTGAGGACGGTAGCAATCAGCCCCAGCATTTT.

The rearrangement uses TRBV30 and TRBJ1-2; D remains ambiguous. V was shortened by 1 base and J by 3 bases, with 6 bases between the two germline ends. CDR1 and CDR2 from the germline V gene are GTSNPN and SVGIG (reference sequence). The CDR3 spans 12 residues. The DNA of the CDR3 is TGTGCCTGGAGTGCGGGGTACTATGGCTACACCTTC. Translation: CAWSAGYYGYTF.

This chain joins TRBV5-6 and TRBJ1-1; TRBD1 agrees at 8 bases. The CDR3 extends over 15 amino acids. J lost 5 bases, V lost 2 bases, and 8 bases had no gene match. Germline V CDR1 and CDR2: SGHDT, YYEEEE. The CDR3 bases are TGTGCCAGCAGCTTCAGGGGGCCAGGACTTACTGAAGCTTTCTTT. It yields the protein CASSFRGPGLTEAFF.

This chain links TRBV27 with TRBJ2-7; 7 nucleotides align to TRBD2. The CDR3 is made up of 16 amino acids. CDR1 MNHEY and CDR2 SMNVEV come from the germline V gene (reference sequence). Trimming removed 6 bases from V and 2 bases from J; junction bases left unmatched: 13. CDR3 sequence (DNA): TGTGCCAGCAGGAGGTATGCTAGCGGACTTACCTACGAGCAGTACTTC. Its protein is CASRRYASGLTYEQYF.

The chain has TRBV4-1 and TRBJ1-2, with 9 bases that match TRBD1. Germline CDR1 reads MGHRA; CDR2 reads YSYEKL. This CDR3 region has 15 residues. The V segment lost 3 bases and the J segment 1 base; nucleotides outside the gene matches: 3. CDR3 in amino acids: CASSQGQGSNYGYTF. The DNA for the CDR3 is TGCGCCAGCAGCCAGGGACAGGGCAGTAACTATGGCTACACCTTC.

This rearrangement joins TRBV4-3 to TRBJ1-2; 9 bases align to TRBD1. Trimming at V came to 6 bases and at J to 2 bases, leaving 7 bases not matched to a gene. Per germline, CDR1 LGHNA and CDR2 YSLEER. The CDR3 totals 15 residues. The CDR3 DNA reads TGCGCCAGCAGACGGGGGGACAGGGTCAACTATGGCTACACCTTC. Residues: CASRRGDRVNYGYTF.

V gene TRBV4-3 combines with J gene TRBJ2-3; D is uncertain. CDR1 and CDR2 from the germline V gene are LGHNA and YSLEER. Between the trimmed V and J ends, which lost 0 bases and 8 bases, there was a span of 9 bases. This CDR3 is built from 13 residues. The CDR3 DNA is TGCGCCAGCAGCCAAGATCAACAAGGTACGCAGTATTTT. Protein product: CASSQDQQGTQYF.

CDR3 coding DNA: TGTGCCAGCAGCTTGGCTGGAGTTAGCAATCAGCCCCAGCATTTT. Translating it yields CASSLAGVSNQPQHF. The genes are TRBV5-6 and TRBJ1-5; unclear D gene. Trimming pared 0 bases from V and 0 bases from J, leaving 7 bases between. The CDR3 length is 15 residues. Germline loops: CDR1 SGHDT, CDR2 YYEEEE.

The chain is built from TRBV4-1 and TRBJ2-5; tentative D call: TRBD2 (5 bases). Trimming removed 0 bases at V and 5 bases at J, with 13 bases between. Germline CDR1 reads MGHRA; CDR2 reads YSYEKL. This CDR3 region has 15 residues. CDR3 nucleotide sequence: TGCGCCAGCAGCCAAGATGCGTCCGGCGGGGAGACCCAGTACTTC. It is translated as CASSQDASGGETQYF.

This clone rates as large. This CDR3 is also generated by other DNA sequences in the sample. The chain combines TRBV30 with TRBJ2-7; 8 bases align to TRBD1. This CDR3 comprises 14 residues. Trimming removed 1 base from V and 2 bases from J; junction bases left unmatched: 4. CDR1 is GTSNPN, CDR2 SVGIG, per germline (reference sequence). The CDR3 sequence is CAWSGTGKTYEQYF. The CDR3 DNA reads TGTGCCTGGAGTGGGACAGGGAAAACCTACGAGCAGTACTTC.

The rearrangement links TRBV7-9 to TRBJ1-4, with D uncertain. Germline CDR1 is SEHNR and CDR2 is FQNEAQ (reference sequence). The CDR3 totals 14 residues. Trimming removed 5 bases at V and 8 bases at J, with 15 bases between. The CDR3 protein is CASSPPWAGEKLFF. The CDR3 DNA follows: TGTGCCAGCAGCCCCCCGTGGGCCGGGGAAAAACTGTTTTTT.

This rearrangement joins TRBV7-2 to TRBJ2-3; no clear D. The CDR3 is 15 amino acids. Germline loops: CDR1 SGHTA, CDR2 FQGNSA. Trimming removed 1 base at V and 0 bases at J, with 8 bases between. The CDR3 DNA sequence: TGTGCCAGCAGCTTAGGGGCACATAGCACAGATACGCAGTATTTT. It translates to CASSLGAHSTDTQYF.

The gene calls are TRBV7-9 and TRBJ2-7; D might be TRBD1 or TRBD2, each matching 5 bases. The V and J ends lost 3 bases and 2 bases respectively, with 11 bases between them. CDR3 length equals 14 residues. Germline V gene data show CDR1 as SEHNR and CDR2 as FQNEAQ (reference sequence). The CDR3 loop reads CASSFERGTYEQYF. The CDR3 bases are TGTGCCAGCAGCTTCGAGAGGGGTACCTACGAGCAGTACTTC.

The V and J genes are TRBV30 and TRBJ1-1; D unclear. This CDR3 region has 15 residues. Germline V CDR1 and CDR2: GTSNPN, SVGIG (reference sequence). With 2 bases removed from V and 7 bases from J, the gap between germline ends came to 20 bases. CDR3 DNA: TGTGCCTGGAGTCCCCTGGGAGGGCAAAGTGGTGAAGCTTTCTTT. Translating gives CAWSPLGGQSGEAFF.

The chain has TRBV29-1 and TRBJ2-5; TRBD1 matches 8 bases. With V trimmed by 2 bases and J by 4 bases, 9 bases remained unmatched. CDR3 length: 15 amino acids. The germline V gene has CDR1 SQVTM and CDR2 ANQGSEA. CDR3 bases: TGCAGCGTTGAAAGAGACAGGGGATTGGGAGAGACCCAGTACTTC. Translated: CSVERDRGLGETQYF. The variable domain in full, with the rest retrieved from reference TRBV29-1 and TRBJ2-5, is SAVISQKPSRDICQRGTSLTIQCQVDSQVTMMFWYRQQPGQSLTLIATANQGSEATYESGFVIDKFPISRPNLTFSTLTVSNMSPEDSSIYLCSVERDRGLGETQYFGPGTRLLVL.

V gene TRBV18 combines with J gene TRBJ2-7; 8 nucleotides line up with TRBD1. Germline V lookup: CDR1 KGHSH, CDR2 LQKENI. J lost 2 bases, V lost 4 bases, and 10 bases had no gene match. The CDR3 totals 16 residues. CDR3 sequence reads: CASSRTPGQAAYEQYF. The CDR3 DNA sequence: TGTGCCAGCTCACGTACGCCGGGACAGGCCGCCTACGAGCAGTACTTC.